The next 27 T cell receptor beta chains were all read from a single sample in a study of cytomegalovirus exposure and HLA in healthy donors. The primer mix had 60 Vbeta and 13 Jbeta primers. Clones were sequenced by immunoSEQ multiplex PCR, and TCRdb holds only the in-frame ones, with some missing. The sample carries about 140,000 clones, approximately 84% recorded once. The specimen sequenced was PBMCs. These receptor sequences come from a woman in her thirties or forties in good health and CMV-seronegative.

This clone was counted once. The chain recombines TRBV2 with TRBJ2-1, with TRBD2 as a possible D gene (6 bases). In germline, CDR1 is SNHLY, CDR2 FYNNEI. Trimming cost V 2 bases and J 9 bases, with 17 bases left between them. This CDR3 contains 15 residues. CDR3 DNA sequence: TGTGCCAGCAGTGAAACCCAGGGACTGAACGGTGAGCAGTTCTTC. Its protein is CASSETQGLNGEQFF.

The V gene is TRBV5-4, the J gene TRBJ2-2; 9 positions agree with TRBD1. This CDR3 contains 15 residues. Germline CDR1 reads SGHNT; CDR2 reads YYREEE (reference sequence). The junction had 8 bases not matched to a gene; V was cut back by 4 bases and J by 7 bases. The CDR3 is CASSPRDRESGELFF. CDR3 DNA: TGTGCCAGCAGCCCCAGGGACAGGGAAAGCGGGGAGCTGTTTTTT.

Only a few counts were recorded for this clone. The chain uses TRBV7-2 and TRBJ2-4; D unresolved. The germline CDR1 and CDR2 sequences are SGHTA and FQGNSA. The CDR3 length is 14 residues. V gave up 5 bases and J gave up 1 base, with 9 bases separating them. DNA of the CDR3: TGTGCCAGCAGCCACTACGGGGCCAAAAACATTCAGTACTTC. Translation gives CASSHYGAKNIQYF.

The rearrangement joins TRBV4-3 to TRBJ2-6; 7 bases are a match to TRBD1. V trimming: 4 bases; J trimming: 0 bases; junction bases outside the gene matches: 15. The CDR3 totals 20 residues. The germline V gene has CDR1 LGHNA and CDR2 YSLEER. The DNA of the CDR3 is TGCGCCAGCAGCCCTCGAATAGCCACAGGGGCCAACTCTGGGGCCAACGTCCTGACTTTC. This sequence encodes CASSPRIATGANSGANVLTF.

The rearrangement uses TRBV5-1 and TRBJ2-2; the match to TRBD2 covers 8 bases. Looked up from germline, CDR1 is SGHRS and CDR2 is YFSETQ. Trimming removed 4 bases from V and 7 bases from J; junction bases left unmatched: 6. The CDR3 runs 14 residues. CDR3 in amino acids: CASSGQLADGELFF. The CDR3 DNA sequence: TGCGCCAGCAGCGGACAACTAGCGGACGGGGAGCTGTTTTTT.

The CDR3 DNA reads as TGTGCCAGCAGCCCCGGGGGGAGCACCGGGGAGCTGTTTTTT. This sequence encodes CASSPGGSTGELFF. The V and J genes are TRBV7-3 and TRBJ2-2, with 7 nucleotides matching TRBD2. Trimming at V came to 5 bases and at J to 4 bases, leaving 4 bases not matched to a gene. This CDR3 contains 14 residues. CDR1 SGHTA and CDR2 FQGTGA come from the germline V gene.

The chain carries TRBV30 and TRBJ2-5; TRBD2 might be the D (6 bases). Germline CDR1 reads GTSNPN; CDR2 reads SVGIG (reference sequence). Trimming took 1 base from V and 5 from J, leaving 23 bases between them. CDR3 length: 17 residues. The CDR3 here is CAWSAAAQAGIRETQYF. DNA of the CDR3: TGTGCCTGGAGTGCAGCCGCCCAGGCGGGAATACGGGAGACCCAGTACTTC.

The rearrangement links TRBV11-2 to TRBJ2-1; 11 nucleotides align to TRBD2. Per germline, CDR1 SGHAT and CDR2 FQNNGV. The CDR3 is made up of 15 amino acids. Trimming took 5 bases from V and 8 from J; bases not matched to a gene: 8. CDR3 sequence reads: CASSPWTSGLDEQFF. The CDR3 coding sequence is TGTGCCAGCAGCCCTTGGACTAGCGGGTTGGATGAGCAGTTCTTC.

The gene calls are TRBV4-1 and TRBJ2-7; 7 bases agree with TRBD1. V lost 2 bases, J lost 7 bases, and 5 bases stayed unmatched. Germline V gene sequence: CDR1 MGHRA, CDR2 YSYEKL. This CDR3 has 13 amino acids. The CDR3 DNA is TGCGCCAGCAGCCAAAGGGGGCCGGGGGAGCAGTACTTC. Protein product: CASSQRGPGEQYF.

The chain recombines TRBV20-1 with TRBJ1-1; D call uncertain. Per germline, CDR1 DFQATT and CDR2 SNEGSKA (reference sequence). The CDR3 loop spans 10 amino acids. This CDR3 is CSADAYEAFF. The CDR3 DNA follows: TGCAGCGCTGATGCCTATGAAGCTTTCTTT.

This sequence joins TRBV4-2 and TRBJ1-1, with D maybe TRBD1 (6 bases). Per germline, CDR1 LGHNA and CDR2 YNFKEQ. The ends were cut back, 1 base at V and 0 bases at J, with 15 bases in the middle. CDR3 size: 17 residues. CDR3 DNA sequence: TGTGCCAGCAGCCAAGTTACGCGGGGGCGCATGAACACTGAAGCTTTCTTT. Protein sequence: CASSQVTRGRMNTEAFF.

This clone was seen just once. The V gene is TRBV28, the J gene TRBJ2-6; D uncertain. The CDR3 runs 14 residues. Germline V gives CDR1 MDHEN, CDR2 SYDVKM. V lost 7 bases, J lost 4 bases, and 11 bases lay in between. In nucleotides, the CDR3 is TGTGCCAGCAATAGGTCGAGGGGGGCCAACGTCCTGACTTTC. Protein product: CASNRSRGANVLTF.

This clone was detected a few times. This chain links TRBV9 with TRBJ1-2, with D uncertain. The CDR3 is 14 amino acids. Germline V gene sequence: CDR1 SGDLS, CDR2 YYNGEE. Between the trimmed V and J ends, which lost 2 bases and 5 bases, there was a span of 13 bases. CDR3 region: CASSVSAEHYGYTF. CDR3 sequence (DNA): TGTGCCAGCAGCGTCTCGGCGGAGCATTATGGCTACACCTTC.

This clone showed up just a few times. The rearrangement joins TRBV18 to TRBJ2-7, with D possibly TRBD2 on 5 matching bases. Germline values: CDR1 KGHSH, CDR2 LQKENI. The CDR3 contains 12 residues. Trimming took off 2 bases at V and 4 bases at J, with 6 bases between the two ends. Written as DNA, the CDR3 is TGTGCCAGCTCACCAGAGGGTTACGAGCAGTACTTC. It is translated as CASSPEGYEQYF.

The chain has TRBV2 and TRBJ2-1, with D tentatively TRBD2 (6 bases). The CDR3 totals 13 residues. Germline V gives CDR1 SNHLY, CDR2 FYNNEI. V was cut by 6 bases and J by 7 bases, with 13 bases left in between. Here the CDR3 DNA reads TGTGCCAGCAGCCGGGACCTAGCGAATGAGCAGTTCTTC. The encoded protein is CASSRDLANEQFF.

The chain links TRBV5-4 to TRBJ2-1; TRBD2 aligns across 11 bases. Germline V gene data show CDR1 as SGHNT and CDR2 as YYREEE (reference sequence). CDR3 length: 15 residues. V was pared by 1 base and J by 8 bases, with 5 bases of the junction left unmatched. CDR3 protein: CASSLTSGSADEQFF. The CDR3 DNA sequence: TGTGCCAGCAGCTTGACTAGCGGGAGTGCGGATGAGCAGTTCTTC.

The V call is TRBV6-6, the J call TRBJ2-7, with D perhaps TRBD2 (6 bases). The CDR3 loop spans 14 amino acids. V was shortened by 0 bases and J by 3 bases, with 9 bases between the two germline ends. Germline lookup yields CDR1 MNHNY and CDR2 SVGAGI (reference sequence). The CDR3 bases are TGTGCCAGCAGTTACTCGGAGGGAGTCTACGAGCAGTACTTC. It translates to CASSYSEGVYEQYF.

Details on this clone: The sample contains more than one DNA sequence encoding this CDR3. The V call is TRBV7-2, the J call TRBJ1-1; 7 nucleotides line up with TRBD1. V trimming: 5 bases; J trimming: 8 bases; junction bases outside the gene matches: 11. CDR1 SGHTA and CDR2 FQGNSA come from the germline V gene. The CDR3 length is 14 residues. CDR3 nucleotides: TGTGCCAGCAGCCCAGACGTGGGACAGCTAGAAGCTTTCTTT. Translation gives CASSPDVGQLEAFF.

This clone was observed a handful of times. The chain employs TRBV7-6 and TRBJ2-2; maybe TRBD2 (5 bases). The CDR3 length is 15 residues. CDR1 SGHVS and CDR2 FNYEAQ come from the germline V gene. The V and J ends lost 2 bases and 2 bases respectively, with 9 bases between them. The CDR3 DNA reads TGTGCCAGCAGCTTAAACCGGGGTAACACCGGGGAGCTGTTTTTT. The encoded protein is CASSLNRGNTGELFF.

The chain uses TRBV19 and TRBJ1-6; tentatively, D is TRBD1 (6 bases). The CDR3 is made up of 14 amino acids. V was pared by 4 bases and J by 5 bases, with 9 bases between. The germline gives CDR1 LNHDA, CDR2 SQIVND (reference sequence). CDR3 coding DNA: TGTGCCAGTAGTAGATCAGGGGATAATTCACCCCTCCACTTT. Translation: CASSRSGDNSPLHF.

In DNA form, the CDR3 reads TGTGCCAGCAGCGGGATACAGGGGGTGGGGGCTGAAGCTTTCTTT. Encoded protein: CASSGIQGVGAEAFF. The chain combines TRBV5-4 with TRBJ1-1, with TRBD1 matching 8 bases. The ends lost 4 bases at V and 6 bases at J; junction bases unmatched: 11. This CDR3 region has 15 residues. CDR1 is SGHNT, CDR2 YYREEE, per germline (reference sequence).

The J gene is TRBJ2-7, the V gene TRBV5-6, with TRBD1 as a possible D gene (5 bases). Between the trimmed V and J ends, which lost 3 bases and 0 bases, there was a span of 16 bases. Germline CDR1 is SGHDT and CDR2 is YYEEEE. This CDR3 region has 16 residues. In DNA form, the CDR3 reads TGTGCCAGCAGCTCGCTACTTCTGACAGTCTCCTACGAGCAGTACTTC. Protein sequence: CASSSLLLTVSYEQYF.

The chain joins TRBV12-1 to TRBJ2-1; the D call TRBD2 from the table was never checked on the DNA. TRBV12-1 counts as a pseudogene. The CDR3 is 15 residues long. The CDR3 DNA follows: TGTGCCAGCAGACCCAGGACTAGCGGGATACTTGAGCAGTTCTTC. It translates to CASRPRTSGILEQFF.

CDR3 residues: CASSSGTSGTPEYF. CDR3 sequence (DNA): TGTGCCAGCAGCTCCGGGACTAGCGGGACACCCGAGTACTTC. The V call is TRBV7-2, the J call TRBJ2-5, with 13 bases fitting TRBD2. CDR1 is SGHTA, CDR2 FQGNSA, per germline. The junction had 8 bases not matched to a gene; V was cut back by 4 bases and J by 12 bases. CDR3 length equals 14 residues.

The gene calls are TRBV4-3 and TRBJ2-2; the D gene is possibly TRBD1 (5 bases). The CDR3 is made up of 17 amino acids. CDR1 is LGHNA and CDR2 is YSLEER in the germline V gene. V lost 4 bases and J lost 5, with 20 bases in between. CDR3 coding DNA: TGCGCCAGCAGCCTTCAGAATGGGGCCGGAGATACCGGGGAGCTGTTTTTT. Its translation: CASSLQNGAGDTGELFF.

J is TRBJ1-5 and V is TRBV19; 8 bases agree with TRBD1. With V trimmed by 1 base and J by 2 bases, 4 bases remained unmatched. This CDR3 spans 16 amino acids. Germline CDR1 is LNHDA and CDR2 is SQIVND (reference sequence). CDR3 sequence reads: CASSIVTGVGNQPQHF. The CDR3, as DNA: TGTGCCAGTAGTATAGTGACAGGGGTCGGCAATCAGCCCCAGCATTTT.

V usage is TRBV28 and J usage is TRBJ2-3; D call uncertain. The CDR3 runs 14 residues. V dropped 4 bases and J dropped 1 base, with 9 bases sitting between them. Germline V gives CDR1 MDHEN, CDR2 SYDVKM. The CDR3 nucleotides are TGTGCCAGCAGTTCTACGTACCGCACAGATACGCAGTATTTT. Translated: CASSSTYRTDTQYF.